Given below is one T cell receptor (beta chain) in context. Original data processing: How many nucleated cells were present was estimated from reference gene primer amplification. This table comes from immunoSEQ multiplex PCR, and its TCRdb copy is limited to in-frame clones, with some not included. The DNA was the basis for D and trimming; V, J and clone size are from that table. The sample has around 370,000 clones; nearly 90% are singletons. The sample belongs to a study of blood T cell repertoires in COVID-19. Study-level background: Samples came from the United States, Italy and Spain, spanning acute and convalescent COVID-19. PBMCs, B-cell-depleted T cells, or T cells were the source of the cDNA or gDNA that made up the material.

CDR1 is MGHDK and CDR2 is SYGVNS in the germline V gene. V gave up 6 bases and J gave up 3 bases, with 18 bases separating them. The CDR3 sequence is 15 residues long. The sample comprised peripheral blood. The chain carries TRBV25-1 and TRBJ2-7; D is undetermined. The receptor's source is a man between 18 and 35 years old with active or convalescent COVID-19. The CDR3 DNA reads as TGTGCCAGCAGGGGCCCGGCCGGAAGAGACTACGAGCAGTACTTC. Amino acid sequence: CASRGPAGRDYEQYF.